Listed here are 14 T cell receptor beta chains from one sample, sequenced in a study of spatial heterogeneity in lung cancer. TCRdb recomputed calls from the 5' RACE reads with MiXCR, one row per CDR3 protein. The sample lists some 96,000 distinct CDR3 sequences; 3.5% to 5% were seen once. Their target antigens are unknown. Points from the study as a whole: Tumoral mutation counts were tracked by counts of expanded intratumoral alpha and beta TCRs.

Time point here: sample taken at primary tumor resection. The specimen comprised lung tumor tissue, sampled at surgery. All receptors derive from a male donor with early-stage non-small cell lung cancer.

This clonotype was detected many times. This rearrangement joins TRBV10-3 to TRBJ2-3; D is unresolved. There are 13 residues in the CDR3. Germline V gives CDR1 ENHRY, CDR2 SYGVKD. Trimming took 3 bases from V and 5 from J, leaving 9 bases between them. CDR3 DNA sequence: TGTGCCATCAGTGAATGGAAGGGAGATACGCAGTATTTT. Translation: CAISEWKGDTQYF.

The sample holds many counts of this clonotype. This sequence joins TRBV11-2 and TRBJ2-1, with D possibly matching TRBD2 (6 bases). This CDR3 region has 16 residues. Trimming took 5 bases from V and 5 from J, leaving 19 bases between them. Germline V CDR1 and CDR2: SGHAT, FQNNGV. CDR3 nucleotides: TGTGCCAGCAGCCGCTCCGAGCGGGCGGGCCACAATGAGCAGTTCTTC. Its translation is CASSRSERAGHNEQFF.

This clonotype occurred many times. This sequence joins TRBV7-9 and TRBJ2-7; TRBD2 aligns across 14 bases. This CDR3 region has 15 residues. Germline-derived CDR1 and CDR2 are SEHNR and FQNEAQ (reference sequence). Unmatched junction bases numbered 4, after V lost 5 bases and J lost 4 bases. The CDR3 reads CASSRGLAGVYEQYF. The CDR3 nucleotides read TGTGCCAGCAGCCGGGGACTAGCGGGAGTTTACGAGCAGTACTTC.

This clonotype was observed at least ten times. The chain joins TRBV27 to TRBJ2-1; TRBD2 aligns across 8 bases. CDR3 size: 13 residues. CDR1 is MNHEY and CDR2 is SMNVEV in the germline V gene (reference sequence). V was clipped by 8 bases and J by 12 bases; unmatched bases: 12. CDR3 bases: TGTGCCAGCCGGGATTTTAGCGGGAAGGTGCAGTTCTTC. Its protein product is CASRDFSGKVQFF.

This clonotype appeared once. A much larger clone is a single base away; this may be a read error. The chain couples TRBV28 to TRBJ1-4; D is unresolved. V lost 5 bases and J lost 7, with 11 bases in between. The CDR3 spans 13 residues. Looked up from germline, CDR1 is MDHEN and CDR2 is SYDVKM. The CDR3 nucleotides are TGTGCCAGCAGTCCGGTACACATTGAAAAACTGTTTTTT. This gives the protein CASSPVHIEKLFF.

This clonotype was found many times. DNA for the CDR3: TGCGCCAGCAGCTCGATAGCGGGAGTGTTGGATACGCAGTATTTT. It is translated as CASSSIAGVLDTQYF. The chain joins TRBV5-1 to TRBJ2-3; 9 nucleotides match TRBD2. The length of the CDR3 is 15 residues. Germline-derived CDR1 and CDR2 are SGHRS and YFSETQ. V dropped 3 bases and J dropped 6; count of bases not matched to a gene: 8.

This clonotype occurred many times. CDR3 sequence reads: CASSSYRESSYNEQFF. CDR3 in DNA: TGTGCCAGCAGTTCCTACAGGGAGAGCTCCTACAATGAGCAGTTCTTC. The chain carries TRBV27 and TRBJ2-1, with TRBD1 as a possible D gene (6 bases). CDR3 length equals 16 residues. Germline CDR1 is MNHEY and CDR2 is SMNVEV (reference sequence). The germline V and J ends were trimmed by 4 bases and 0 bases, with 13 bases remaining between them.

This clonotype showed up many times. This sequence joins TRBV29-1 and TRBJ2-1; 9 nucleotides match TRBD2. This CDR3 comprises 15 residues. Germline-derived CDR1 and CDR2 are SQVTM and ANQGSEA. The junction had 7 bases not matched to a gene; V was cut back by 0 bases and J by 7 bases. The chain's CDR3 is CSVEDLAGGLNEQFF. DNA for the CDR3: TGCAGCGTTGAAGATCTGGCGGGAGGGTTAAATGAGCAGTTCTTC.

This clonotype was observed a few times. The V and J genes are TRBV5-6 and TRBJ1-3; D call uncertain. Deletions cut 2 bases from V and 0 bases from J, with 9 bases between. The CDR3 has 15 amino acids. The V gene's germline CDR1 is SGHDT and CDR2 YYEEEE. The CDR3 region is CASSFLWSSGNTIYF. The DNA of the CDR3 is TGTGCCAGCAGCTTCCTTTGGAGCTCTGGAAACACCATATATTTT.

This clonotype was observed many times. This CDR3 is CASSRNPYEQYF. The CDR3 DNA reads as TGTGCCAGCAGCAGGAACCCCTACGAGCAGTACTTC. The V and J genes are TRBV7-9 and TRBJ2-7; D not resolved. Germline CDR1 reads SEHNR; CDR2 reads FQNEAQ (reference sequence). This CDR3 has 12 amino acids. Trimming took off 5 bases at V and 2 bases at J, with 7 bases between the two ends. Together with reference TRBV7-9 and TRBJ2-7, the CDR3 gives the full variable domain: DTGVSQNPRHKITKRGQNVTFRCDPISEHNRLYWYRQTLGQGPEFLTYFQNEAQLEKSRLLSDRFSAERPKGSFSTLEIQRTEQGDSAMYLCASSRNPYEQYFGPGTRLTVT.

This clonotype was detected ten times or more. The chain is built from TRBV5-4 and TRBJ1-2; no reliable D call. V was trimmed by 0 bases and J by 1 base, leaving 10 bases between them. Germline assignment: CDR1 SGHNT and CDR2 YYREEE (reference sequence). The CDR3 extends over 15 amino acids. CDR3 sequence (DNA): TGTGCCAGCAGCTTGGCCGGCAGACTTAACTATGGCTACACCTTC. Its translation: CASSLAGRLNYGYTF.

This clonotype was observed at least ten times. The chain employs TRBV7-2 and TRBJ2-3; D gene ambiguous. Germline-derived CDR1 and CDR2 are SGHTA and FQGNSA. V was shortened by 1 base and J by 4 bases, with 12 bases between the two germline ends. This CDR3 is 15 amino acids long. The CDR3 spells CASSLVYGSADTQYF. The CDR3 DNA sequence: TGTGCCAGCAGCTTAGTTTATGGTTCGGCAGATACGCAGTATTTT.

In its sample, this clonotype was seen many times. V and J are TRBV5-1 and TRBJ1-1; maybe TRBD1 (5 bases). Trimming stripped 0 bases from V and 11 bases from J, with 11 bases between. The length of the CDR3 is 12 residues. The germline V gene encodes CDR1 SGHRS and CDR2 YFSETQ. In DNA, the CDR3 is TGCGCCAGCAGCTTGGAAAGGGGATTGGCTTTCTTT. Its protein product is CASSLERGLAFF.

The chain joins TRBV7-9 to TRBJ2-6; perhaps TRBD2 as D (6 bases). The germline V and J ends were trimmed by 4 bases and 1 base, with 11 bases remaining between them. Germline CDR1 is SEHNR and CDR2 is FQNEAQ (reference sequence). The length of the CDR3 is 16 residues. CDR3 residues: CASSSRGGSGANVLTF. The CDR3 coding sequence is TGTGCCAGCAGCTCTCGTGGGGGGTCTGGGGCCAACGTCCTGACTTTC.